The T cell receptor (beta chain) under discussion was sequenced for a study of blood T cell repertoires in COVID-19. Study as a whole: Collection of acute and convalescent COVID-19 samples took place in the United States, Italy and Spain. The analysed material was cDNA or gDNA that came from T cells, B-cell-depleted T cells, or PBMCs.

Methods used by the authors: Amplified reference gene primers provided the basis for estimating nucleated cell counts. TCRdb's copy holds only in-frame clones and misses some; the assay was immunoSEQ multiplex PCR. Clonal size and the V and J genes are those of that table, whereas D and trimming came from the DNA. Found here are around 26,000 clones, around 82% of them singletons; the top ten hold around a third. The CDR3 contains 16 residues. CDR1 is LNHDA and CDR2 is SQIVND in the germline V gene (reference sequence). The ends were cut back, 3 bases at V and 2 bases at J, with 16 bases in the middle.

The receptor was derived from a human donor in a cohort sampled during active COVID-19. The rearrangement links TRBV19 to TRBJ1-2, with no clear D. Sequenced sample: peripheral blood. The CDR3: CASSITREIANYGYTF. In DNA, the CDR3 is TGTGCCAGTAGTATCACTCGGGAGATAGCAAACTATGGCTACACCTTC.